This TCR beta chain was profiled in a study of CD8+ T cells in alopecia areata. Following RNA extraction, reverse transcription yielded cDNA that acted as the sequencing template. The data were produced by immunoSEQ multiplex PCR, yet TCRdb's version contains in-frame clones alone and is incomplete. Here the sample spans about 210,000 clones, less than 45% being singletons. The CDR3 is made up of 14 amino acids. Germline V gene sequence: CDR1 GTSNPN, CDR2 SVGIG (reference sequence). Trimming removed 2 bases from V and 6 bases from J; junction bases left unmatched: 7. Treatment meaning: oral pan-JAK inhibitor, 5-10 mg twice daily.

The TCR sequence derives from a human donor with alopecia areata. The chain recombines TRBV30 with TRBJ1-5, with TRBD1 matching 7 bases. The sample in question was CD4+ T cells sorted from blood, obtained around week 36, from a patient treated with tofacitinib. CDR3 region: CAWSTGVEGQPQHF. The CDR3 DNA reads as TGTGCCTGGAGTACAGGGGTTGAGGGTCAGCCCCAGCATTTT.